A single sample gave rise to the 27 T cell receptor beta chains below, sequenced in a study of T cell responses to AZD1222 COVID-19 vaccine (dated by TCRdb to the early 2020s). The library was generated by the immunoSEQ multiplex PCR assay. TCRdb's version of the immuneACCESS table is confined to in-frame rearrangements and falls short of the full clone set. An unresolved V gene accounts for under half of the shortfall where checked; the remainder is of unknown origin. The sample has approximately 150,000 clones on record, roughly 92% of them singletons. Clones ranked in the top ten supply about 1.3% of the sample. The time point label of this sample denotes: baseline before first vaccination. Here the sequenced sample was peripheral blood, taken on day 0 of AZD1222 vaccination. These receptors were taken from an adult in good health.

V and J are TRBV11-3 and TRBJ2-5; 13 positions agree with TRBD2. CDR1 SGHNT and CDR2 YENEEA come from the germline V gene. The CDR3 has 15 amino acids. The ends lost 5 bases at V and 5 bases at J; junction bases unmatched: 5. The CDR3 sequence: CASSLTSGRAETQYF. CDR3 sequence (DNA): TGTGCCAGCAGCCTCACTAGCGGGAGGGCGGAGACCCAGTACTTC.

This sequence joins TRBV7-8 and TRBJ2-7; D is perhaps TRBD1 (6 bases). CDR1 and CDR2 from the germline V gene are SGHVS and FQNEAQ. The CDR3 spans 15 residues. V lost 4 bases and J 5 bases, leaving 18 bases between the germline ends. DNA of the CDR3: TGTGCCAGCAGCTCACTACACAGGGCTCTCGACGAGCAGTACGTC. Translation: CASSSLHRALDEQYV.

The rearrangement joins TRBV4-1 to TRBJ1-5; D is unresolved. CDR1 is MGHRA, CDR2 YSYEKL, per germline. The CDR3 has 13 amino acids. V lost 0 bases and J 6 bases, leaving 6 bases between the germline ends. Here the CDR3 reads CASSQDLSQPQHF. CDR3 sequence (DNA): TGCGCCAGCAGCCAAGATTTGTCTCAGCCCCAGCATTTT.

This clone came up once. The V call is TRBV27, the J call TRBJ1-2; 7 bases fit TRBD1. CDR1 is MNHEY and CDR2 is SMNVEV in the germline V gene (reference sequence). J gave up 2 bases and V 2 bases, and 2 bases lay outside the gene matches. This CDR3 comprises 14 residues. This chain's CDR3 is CASSLNRGNYGYTF. CDR3 coding DNA: TGTGCCAGCAGTTTAAACAGGGGAAACTATGGCTACACCTTC.

This sequence joins TRBV3-1 (or the pseudogene TRBV3-2) and TRBJ1-3; no reliable D call. This CDR3 is 11 amino acids long. Trimming pared 2 bases from V and 5 bases from J, leaving 1 base between. Per the germline V gene, CDR1 is LGHDT and CDR2 is YNNKEL (reference sequence). The CDR3 region is CASSQRNTIYF. CDR3 DNA sequence: TGTGCCAGCAGCCAAAGAAACACCATATATTTT.

The chain couples TRBV7-3 to TRBJ2-1; 10 bases agree with TRBD1. Trimming cost V 5 bases and J 6 bases; bases outside gene matches: 7. Germline V gene data show CDR1 as SGHTA and CDR2 as FQGTGA. The CDR3 is made up of 15 amino acids. The CDR3 sequence is CASSQGQGRFNEQFF. DNA of the CDR3: TGTGCCAGCAGCCAGGGACAGGGGCGTTTCAATGAGCAGTTCTTC.

The chain has TRBV4-1 and TRBJ1-1; a possible D gene is TRBD1 (5 bases). From germline, CDR1 is MGHRA and CDR2 YSYEKL. Trimming pared 2 bases from V and 7 bases from J, leaving 17 bases between. The CDR3 length is 15 residues. CDR3 nucleotides: TGCGCCAGCAGCCAACCCCAGAAGGGACTCTATGAAGCTTTCTTT. Amino acids: CASSQPQKGLYEAFF.

The chain combines TRBV2 with TRBJ2-5; 12 bases agree with TRBD2. V trimming: 6 bases; J trimming: 5 bases; junction bases outside the gene matches: 10. The CDR3 length is 16 residues. From germline, CDR1 is SNHLY and CDR2 FYNNEI. In DNA form, the CDR3 reads TGTGCCAGCAGCGGGCAACTAGCGGGAGGACGGGAGACCCAGTACTTC. It encodes CASSGQLAGGRETQYF.

The chain carries TRBV6-6 and TRBJ1-1; D ambiguous. CDR3 size: 13 residues. The V gene lost 0 bases and the J gene lost 3 bases, with 5 bases spanning the gap. CDR1 MNHNY and CDR2 SVGAGI come from the germline V gene (reference sequence). The CDR3 DNA reads TGTGCCAGCAGTTACTCGTCTGACACTGAAGCTTTCTTT. Protein: CASSYSSDTEAFF.

The J gene is TRBJ1-1, the V gene TRBV6-2 or TRBV6-3; D is possibly TRBD1 (6 bases). The CDR3 runs to 14 residues. The V end was cut by 4 bases, the J end by 5 bases, with 14 bases between. From germline, CDR1 is MNHEY and CDR2 SVGEGT. The CDR3 sequence is CASSSFEGGTEAFF. The CDR3 bases are TGTGCCAGCAGTTCTTTTGAGGGGGGGACTGAAGCTTTCTTT.

V gene TRBV7-9 combines with J gene TRBJ2-1; weak D call: TRBD1 (6 bases). V lost 2 bases and J 0 bases, leaving 20 bases between the germline ends. From germline, CDR1 is SEHNR and CDR2 FQNEAQ (reference sequence). The length of the CDR3 is 19 residues. CDR3 nucleotide sequence: TGTGCCAGCAGCTTACCGACAGGCCTAGCCGCGAGCTCCTACAATGAGCAGTTCTTC. This sequence encodes CASSLPTGLAASSYNEQFF.

V usage is TRBV29-1 and J usage is TRBJ1-2, with TRBD1 matching over 9 bases. Germline values: CDR1 SQVTM, CDR2 ANQGSEA. This CDR3 region has 13 residues. V was pared by 2 bases and J by 5 bases, with 3 bases of the junction left unmatched. The CDR3 DNA reads as TGCAGCGTTGAAAGTGACAGGGGGTATGGCTACACCTTC. Protein sequence: CSVESDRGYGYTF.

The rearrangement uses TRBV5-8 and TRBJ1-6; 10 nucleotides agree with TRBD1. The J segment lost 8 bases and the V segment lost 3 bases, leaving 2 bases of the junction unmatched. This CDR3 has 14 residues. CDR1 and CDR2 (germline): SGHTS, YDEGEE. The CDR3 bases are TGTGCCAGCAGCTCGGGACAGGGGCATTCACCCCTCCACTTT. Translation: CASSSGQGHSPLHF. The whole variable domain, remainder taken from reference TRBV5-8 and TRBJ1-6, is EAGVTQSPTHLIKTRGQQATLRCSPISGHTSVYWYQQALGLGLQFLLWYDEGEERNRGNFPPRFSGRQFPNYSSELNVNALELEDSALYLCASSSGQGHSPLHFGNGTRLTVT.

This chain connects TRBV7-9 to TRBJ1-1, with D uncertain. Germline V CDR1 and CDR2: SEHNR, FQNEAQ (reference sequence). CDR3 length: 13 amino acids. Trimming shortened V by 2 bases and J by 1 base, and 5 bases separated the two germline ends. Here the CDR3 DNA reads TGTGCCAGCAGCTTACTCGAGAACACTGAAGCTTTCTTT. Translated, it gives CASSLLENTEAFF.

The chain links TRBV10-1 to TRBJ1-2; D is unresolved. The CDR3 runs 13 residues. Trimming shortened V by 3 bases and J by 4 bases, and 9 bases separated the two germline ends. CDR1 WNHNN and CDR2 SYGVQD come from the germline V gene (reference sequence). CDR3 region: CASSDEVSYGYTF. CDR3 DNA: TGCGCCAGCAGTGACGAGGTGTCCTATGGCTACACCTTC.

The chain uses TRBV27 and TRBJ1-6; D call uncertain. This CDR3 region has 12 residues. Germline CDR1 is MNHEY and CDR2 is SMNVEV (reference sequence). For the CDR3, the DNA is TGTGCTACGGGCTCCTATAATTCACCCCTCCACTTT. Encoded protein: CATGSYNSPLHF.

The chain recombines TRBV19 with TRBJ1-4, with 8 bases lining up with TRBD1. Germline V lookup: CDR1 LNHDA, CDR2 SQIVND (reference sequence). The CDR3 extends over 15 amino acids. V was pared by 6 bases and J by 5 bases, with 8 bases of the junction left unmatched. The CDR3 DNA is TGTGCCAGTAGCCCGACAGGGGCTAGAAATGAAAAACTGTTTTTT. It yields the protein CASSPTGARNEKLFF.

This sequence joins TRBV20-1 and TRBJ1-1; D is unclear. The CDR3 length is 13 residues. CDR1 and CDR2 (germline): DFQATT, SNEGSKA (reference sequence). V lost 3 bases and J lost 0, with 8 bases in between. The CDR3 bases are TGCAGTGCTAGTCGGCAGTTGAACACTGAAGCTTTCTTT. It specifies CSASRQLNTEAFF.

The rearrangement links TRBV28 to TRBJ1-6; D is undetermined. The CDR3 is 15 amino acids. CDR1 and CDR2 (germline): MDHEN, SYDVKM. V shed 8 bases and J shed 10 bases, with 21 bases lying between them. CDR3 DNA: TGTGCCAGCTCCCCCCTTGAACGGCTCCAGTCACCCCTCCACTTT. Translating it yields CASSPLERLQSPLHF. Supplemented by reference TRBV28 and TRBJ1-6, the full variable domain reads DVKVTQSSRYLVKRTGEKVFLECVQDMDHENMFWYRQDPGLGLRLIYFSYDVKMKEKGDIPEGYSVSREKKERFSLILESASTNQTSMYLCASSPLERLQSPLHFGNGTRLTVT.

V and J are TRBV6-5 and TRBJ2-7; TRBD2 matches 9 bases. Looked up from germline, CDR1 is MNHEY and CDR2 is SVGAGI. J was trimmed by 6 bases and V by 3 bases; bases with no gene match: 3. The CDR3 is made up of 13 amino acids. The CDR3 here is CASSYYSGGEQYV. The CDR3 DNA reads TGTGCCAGCAGTTATTATAGCGGGGGCGAGCAGTACGTC.

The chain uses TRBV30 and TRBJ1-2, with TRBD1 as a possible D gene (5 bases). V was pared by 0 bases and J by 0 bases, with 11 bases between. Germline assignment: CDR1 GTSNPN and CDR2 SVGIG (reference sequence). The CDR3 spans 15 residues. The CDR3 bases are TGTGCCTGGAGTGTAAACAGGTTTACTAACTATGGCTACACCTTC. Its protein is CAWSVNRFTNYGYTF.

The genes are TRBV5-6 and TRBJ1-3, with no clear D. CDR1 and CDR2 (germline): SGHDT, YYEEEE. This CDR3 contains 16 residues. V was shortened by 4 bases and J by 0 bases, with 14 bases between the two germline ends. CDR3 nucleotide sequence: TGTGCCAGCAGCGCTGGCCGGGTCTCCTCTGGAAACACCATATATTTT. Amino acid sequence: CASSAGRVSSGNTIYF.

About this clone: The identical CDR3 is also encoded by other nucleotide sequences in the sample. The chain uses TRBV10-3 and TRBJ1-1; weak D call: TRBD1 (5 bases). CDR3 length: 12 amino acids. CDR1 and CDR2 (germline): ENHRY, SYGVKD. V shed 2 bases and J shed 6 bases, with 7 bases lying between them. CDR3 protein: CAISEGGAEAFF. CDR3 DNA sequence: TGTGCCATCAGTGAGGGAGGGGCTGAAGCTTTCTTT.

This rearrangement joins TRBV6-5 to TRBJ2-2; the D is unclear. Germline V gene lookup returns CDR1 MNHEY and CDR2 SVGAGI. The CDR3 has 14 amino acids. With 2 bases removed from V and 9 bases from J, the gap between germline ends came to 13 bases. The CDR3 region has the DNA TGTGCCAGCAGTTACGGTCAATTTACCCGGGAGCTGTTTTTT. Translation gives CASSYGQFTRELFF.

The count of this clone is one. This chain joins TRBV4-1 and TRBJ1-3; D is undetermined. The germline V gene encodes CDR1 MGHRA and CDR2 YSYEKL. CDR3 length equals 16 residues. V was trimmed by 1 base and J by 2 bases, leaving 12 bases between them. The CDR3 coding sequence is TGCGCCAGCAGCCAAGTACCCTGGGGTGCTGGAAACACCATATATTTT. This codes for CASSQVPWGAGNTIYF.

The chain links TRBV9 to TRBJ2-6, with D tentatively TRBD1 (5 bases). The CDR3 runs to 15 residues. Germline lookup yields CDR1 SGDLS and CDR2 YYNGEE. V shed 3 bases and J shed 1 base, with 8 bases lying between them. The CDR3 protein is CASSGRGSGANVLTF. CDR3 nucleotide sequence: TGTGCCAGCAGCGGAAGGGGATCTGGGGCCAACGTCCTGACTTTC.

V is TRBV12-3 or TRBV12-4 and J is TRBJ2-1, with no clear D. Trimming cost V 2 bases and J 10 bases, with 6 bases left between them. The CDR3 has 11 amino acids. CDR3: CASSLTGEQFF. CDR3 sequence (DNA): TGTGCCAGCAGTTTAACCGGGGAGCAGTTCTTC.